The rows below give T cell receptor beta chains drawn from one sample of a study of blood T cell repertoires in COVID-19. Assay: immunoSEQ multiplex PCR; the TCRdb copy retains only in-frame clones and omits some. Here the sample spans approximately 220,000 clones, around 83% being singletons. Sequencing used PBMCs or T cells enriched from blood (not recorded which). The receptors shown here come from a woman aged 40 to 50 with acute COVID-19. The CDR3 runs from the conserved cysteine through the conserved F or W. D genes are given only for firm matches. The listing skips clone size in some rows; elsewhere it reads once, few, many or a size class.

>TRBD2|TRBJ2-1|TRBV5-4|-
TGTGCCAGCAGCTTGGCAGTTAGCGGGAGGAATGAGCAGTTCTTC
CASSLAVSGRNEQFF
>TRBD1|TRBJ1-4|TRBV5-1|-
TGCGCCAGCAGTGACGCGACAGGGTCGAATGAAAAACTGTTTTTT
CASSDATGSNEKLFF
>-|TRBJ2-2|TRBV9|once
TGTGCCAGCAGCGTAGAGGGGGCCGGGGAGCTGTTTTTT
CASSVEGAGELFF
>TRBD1|TRBJ1-2|TRBV6-5|-
TGTGCCAGCAGTTACGGGAGGACAGGGAATGGCTACACCTTC
CASSYGRTGNGYTF
>TRBD1|TRBJ2-3|TRBV5-1|once
TGCGCCAGCAGCCAGACAGGGGATCTGACAGATACGCAGTATTTT
CASSQTGDLTDTQYF
>TRBD1|TRBJ1-5|TRBV6-2/TRBV6-3|-
TGTGCCAGCAGTTTACTCGTTCAGGGGGCCAGGGGGCAGCCCCAGCATTTT
CASSLLVQGARGQPQHF
>-|TRBJ1-1|TRBV19|-
TGTGCCAGTCCCCCAGGACATGCGCAGCTGAACACTGAAGCTTTCTTT
CASPPGHAQLNTEAFF
>TRBD2|TRBJ2-7|TRBV19|once
TGTGCCAGTAGTATCGGCGGGGGGACTTACGAGCAGTACTTC
CASSIGGGTYEQYF
>TRBD2|TRBJ2-5|TRBV7-3|-
TGTGCCAGCAGCTTAGGGACTAGCGGGAAGGAGACCCAGTACTTC
CASSLGTSGKETQYF
>TRBD2|TRBJ2-1|TRBV7-7|-
TGTGCCAGCAGCTTAGCCTTGGGACTAGCGGGAAACAATGAGCAGTTCTTC
CASSLALGLAGNNEQFF
>-|TRBJ2-7|TRBV4-2|-
TGTGCCAGCAGCCAAGAGGCGGGGTACGAGCAGTACTTC
CASSQEAGYEQYF
>TRBD1|TRBJ1-5|TRBV23-1|-
TGCGCCAGCAGCCCTCTCAAGACAGGGGGCTGGGGCAATCAGCCCCAGCATTTT
CASSPLKTGGWGNQPQHF
>TRBD2|TRBJ2-1|TRBV15|-
TGTGCCACCAGCAGAGAACGGCATGGGACTAGCGGATTTAATGAGCAGTTCTTC
CATSRERHGTSGFNEQFF
>TRBD2|TRBJ2-5|TRBV4-2|-
TGTGCCAGCAGCCAGGCCTCAGGGCGGGGGGCGCAAGAGACCCAGTACTTC
CASSQASGRGAQETQYF
>-|TRBJ1-4|TRBV25-1|-
TGTGCCAGCTCCTTGCGGGGGGCGACTAATGAAAAACTGTTTTTT
CASSLRGATNEKLFF
>TRBD1|TRBJ2-3|TRBV2|-
TGTGCCAGCAGGGAGACAGGGGGGGGCACAGATACGCAGTATTTT
CASRETGGGTDTQYF
>TRBD1|TRBJ1-1|TRBV5-1|-
TGCGCCAGCAGCTTACCAGGGGGCGCGTCTGAAGCTTTCTTT
CASSLPGGASEAFF
>-|TRBJ1-6|TRBV12-3/TRBV12-4|-
TGTGCCAGCAGTCTAAATTATAATTCACCCCTCCACTTT
CASSLNYNSPLHF
>-|TRBJ2-7|TRBV5-6|-
TGTGCCAGCAGCTTGGCCGTGACAGCTTCCTACGAGCAGTACTTC
CASSLAVTASYEQYF
>TRBD1|TRBJ2-1|TRBV25-1|-
TGTGCCAGCAGTGGGTGGGACAGGGAGCACAATGAGCAGTTCTTC
CASSGWDREHNEQFF
>-|TRBJ2-1|TRBV29-1|-
TGCAGCTCTAGGGGGAACCCTTACAATGAGCAGTTCTTC
CSSRGNPYNEQFF
>-|TRBJ1-1|TRBV28|-
TGTGCCAGCAGTCATCCCATGAACACTGAAGCTTTCTTT
CASSHPMNTEAFF
>TRBD2|TRBJ2-5|TRBV20-1|-
TGCAGTGCCAGTTCCCTTCGGCTAGCGGACTTTGGGACCCAGTACTTC
CSASSLRLADFGTQYF
>TRBD2|TRBJ2-5|TRBV28|once
TGTGCCAGCAGTTCGGCCGGGACTAGCGTTCAAGAGACCCAGTACTTC
CASSSAGTSVQETQYF
>TRBD1|TRBJ1-6|TRBV29-1|-
TGCAGCGTTGGACTTGGGACAGACGATTCACCCCTCCACTTT
CSVGLGTDDSPLHF
>TRBD2|TRBJ2-3|TRBV9|-
TGTGCCAGCTCACCCTCGTTGTCAGCGGGGGGGCCCGATACGCAGTATTTT
CASSPSLSAGGPDTQYF
>-|TRBJ2-5|TRBV18|-
TGTGCCAGCTCACCTCCAGGGGTGGAGACCCAGTACTTC
CASSPPGVETQYF
>-|TRBJ2-7|TRBV27|-
TGTGCCAGCAGTTTATCCTTTGGTACACCCGCCTACGAGCAGTACTTC
CASSLSFGTPAYEQYF
>-|TRBJ1-4|TRBV5-1|-
TGCGCCAGCAGCTACGGACTCAGCAGGCATGAAAAACTGTTTTTT
CASSYGLSRHEKLFF
>TRBD2|TRBJ2-5|TRBV5-6|-
TGTGCCAGCAGCCCGGTAGCGGGTCAAGAGACCCAGTACTTC
CASSPVAGQETQYF
>TRBD2|TRBJ2-3|TRBV5-5|-
TGTGCCAGCAGCTTGGGAGCGGGGGGGCTGACAGATACGCAGTATTTT
CASSLGAGGLTDTQYF
>TRBD1|TRBJ2-1|TRBV19|-
TGTGCCAGTAGCGTAAGGCGGGACAGGGGTTACAATGAGCAGTTCTTC
CASSVRRDRGYNEQFF
>-|TRBJ2-4|TRBV28|-
TGTGCCAGCAGTTTGGGGGGCAAAAACATTCAGTACTTC
CASSLGGKNIQYF
>TRBD1|TRBJ1-2|TRBV19|-
TGTGCCAGTATACAGGGGGTAATGTCGGCTAACTATGGCTACACCTTC
CASIQGVMSANYGYTF
>-|TRBJ1-6|TRBV5-4|-
TGTGCCAGCAGCCCCCGGGTCGACGGACTATCCCTCCACTTT
CASSPRVDGLSLHF
>TRBD2|TRBJ2-7|TRBV7-2|-
TGTGCCAGCAGCTTAGGCGGGAGGCCCCCCGAGCAGTACTTC
CASSLGGRPPEQYF
>TRBD2|TRBJ2-3|TRBV11-2|-
TGTGCCAGCAGCTTATCGAGGCTAGCGGGGGGGCGCGGCACAGATACGCAGTATTTT
CASSLSRLAGGRGTDTQYF
>-|TRBJ2-7|TRBV18|-
TGTGCCAGCTCTACTACACCGGAGGGGTACGAGCAGTACTTC
CASSTTPEGYEQYF
>-|TRBJ2-1|TRBV10-1|-
TGCGCCAGCAGTACAGGGTTGAGGGACAATGAGCAGTTCTTC
CASSTGLRDNEQFF
>-|TRBJ2-3|TRBV27|-
TGTGCCAGCAGTCGATCCCCTAGCGGCACAGATACGCAGTATTTT
CASSRSPSGTDTQYF
>TRBD1|TRBJ1-1|TRBV6-5|-
TGTGCCAGCAGTTCACAGGGGGGGAACACTGAAGCTTTCTTT
CASSSQGGNTEAFF
>TRBD2|TRBJ2-7|TRBV6-1|-
TGTGCCAGCAGTGAAGGTTATAGCGGGACCTACGAGCAGTACTTC
CASSEGYSGTYEQYF
>TRBD2|TRBJ2-1|TRBV6-5|-
TGTGCCAGCAGTCCCCTAGCGGGGGGCTACAATGAGCAGTTCTTC
CASSPLAGGYNEQFF
>-|TRBJ1-1|TRBV7-2|-
TGTGCCAGCAGCTTACCGGGGGTTGAAGCTTTCTTT
CASSLPGVEAFF
>TRBD1|TRBJ1-3|TRBV5-4|-
TGTGCCAGCGGACGACAGGGGGCTGGAAACACCATATATTTT
CASGRQGAGNTIYF
>-|TRBJ1-6|TRBV18|-
TGTGCCAGCTCAGCGGGATTGGGAAATTCACCCCTCCACTTT
CASSAGLGNSPLHF
>TRBD1|TRBJ1-6|TRBV15|-
TGTGCCACCAGCGCGACAGGGGGACCCTATAATTCACCCCTCCACTTT
CATSATGGPYNSPLHF
>TRBD1|TRBJ1-2|TRBV9|once
TGTGCCAGCAGCGCGACCGGGACAGCTAACTATGGCTACACCTTC
CASSATGTANYGYTF
>TRBD2|TRBJ2-1|TRBV5-4|-
TGTGCCAGCAGCGCAGCGGGGGCCTCCTACAATGAGCAGTTCTTC
CASSAAGASYNEQFF
>-|TRBJ2-1|TRBV19|-
TGTGCCACCGAGACAGGCGACAATGAGCAGTTCTTC
CATETGDNEQFF
>-|TRBJ2-1|TRBV21-1|-
TGTGCCAGCAGCAAAGAAATAGACACTGGCTCCTACAATGAGCAGTTCTTC
CASSKEIDTGSYNEQFF
>-|TRBJ1-5|TRBV28|-
TGTGCCAGCAGAGGACTGCGGCGATGGGGCAATCAGCCCCAGCATTTT
CASRGLRRWGNQPQHF
>-|TRBJ1-1|TRBV11-3|once
TGTGCCAGCAGCCCGAACCAGGTTCATGAAGCTTTCTTT
CASSPNQVHEAFF
>TRBD2|TRBJ2-7|TRBV28|-
TGTGCCAGCAGTCGGACTAGCGGGACGTCCTACGAGCAGTACTTC
CASSRTSGTSYEQYF
>-|TRBJ1-1|TRBV7-9|few
TGTGCCAGCAGCTTAGAGGCAGGGGTGAACACTGAAGCTTTCTTT
CASSLEAGVNTEAFF
>TRBD2|TRBJ2-3|TRBV28|-
TGTGCCAGCAGTTTATGGGGACTAGCGGCCTTAGGGGCCTACACAGATACGCAGTATTTT
CASSLWGLAALGAYTDTQYF
>TRBD1|TRBJ1-1|TRBV18|-
TGTGCCAGCTCACCGAGGACAGGCTACCCAATGAACACTGAAGCTTTCTTT
CASSPRTGYPMNTEAFF
>TRBD2|TRBJ2-7|TRBV6-5|-
TGTGCCAGCAGTTACCAGACTAGCGCGGGGGAGCAGTACTTC
CASSYQTSAGEQYF
>TRBD1|TRBJ2-1|TRBV6-1|once
TGTGCCAGCAGTGAAGGACAGGGTTACAATGAGCAGTTCTTC
CASSEGQGYNEQFF